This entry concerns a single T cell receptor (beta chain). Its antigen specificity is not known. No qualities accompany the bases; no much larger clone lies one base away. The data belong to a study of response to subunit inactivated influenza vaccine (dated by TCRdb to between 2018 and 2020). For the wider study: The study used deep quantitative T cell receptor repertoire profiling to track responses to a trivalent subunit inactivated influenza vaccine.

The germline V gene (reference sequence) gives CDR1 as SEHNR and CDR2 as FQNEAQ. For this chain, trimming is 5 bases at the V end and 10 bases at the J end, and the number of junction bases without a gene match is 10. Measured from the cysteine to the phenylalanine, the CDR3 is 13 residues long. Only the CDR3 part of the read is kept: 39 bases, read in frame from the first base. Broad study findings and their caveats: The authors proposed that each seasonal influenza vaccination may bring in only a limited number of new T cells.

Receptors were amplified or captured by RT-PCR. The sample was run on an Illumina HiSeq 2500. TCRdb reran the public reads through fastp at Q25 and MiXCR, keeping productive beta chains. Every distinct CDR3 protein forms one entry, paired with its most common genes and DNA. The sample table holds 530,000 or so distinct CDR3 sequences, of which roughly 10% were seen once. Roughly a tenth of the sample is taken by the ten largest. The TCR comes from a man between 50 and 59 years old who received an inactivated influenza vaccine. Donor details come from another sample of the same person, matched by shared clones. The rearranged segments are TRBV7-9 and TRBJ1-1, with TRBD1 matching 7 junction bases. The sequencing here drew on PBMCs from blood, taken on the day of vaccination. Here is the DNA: TGTGCCAGCAGCAGAACAGGGGTAGTCGGAGCTTTCTTT. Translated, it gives CASSRTGVVGAFF.